The next 13 T cell receptor beta chains were all read from a single sample in a study of early T cells in non-severe SARS-CoV-2 infection. One entry per CDR3 protein, called by TCRdb with MiXCR from the 5' RACE reads. The table lists about 49,000 distinct CDR3 sequences, 10% to 15% of them singletons. Sequencing was performed on whole blood. All receptors derive from an adult who was a healthcare worker with PCR-confirmed SARS-CoV-2 infection or an uninfected control (not recorded which).

This clonotype has only a few counts. V is TRBV12-3 or TRBV12-4 and J is TRBJ1-4, with D unclear. Trimming removed 3 bases from V and 0 bases from J, with 8 bases in between. The CDR3 has 15 amino acids. CDR3 sequence (DNA): TGTGCCAGCAGTTTCTTGGCAGCAACTAATGAAAAACTGTTTTTT. This codes for CASSFLAATNEKLFF.

This clonotype was detected a few times. This chain links TRBV28 with TRBJ2-1; D might be TRBD1 (7 bases). CDR3 length: 15 residues. Germline V gene data show CDR1 as MDHEN and CDR2 as SYDVKM. V lost 6 bases and J lost 1, with 13 bases in between. The CDR3 protein is CASRATGRSYNEQFF. Written as DNA, the CDR3 is TGTGCCAGCAGAGCGACAGGGAGGTCCTACAATGAGCAGTTCTTC.

The rearrangement joins TRBV28 to TRBJ1-6; unclear D gene. In germline, CDR1 is MDHEN, CDR2 SYDVKM. V lost 3 bases and J 7 bases, leaving 7 bases between the germline ends. The CDR3 is 13 residues long. CDR3 nucleotides: TGTGCCAGCAGTTTTTTACGGAATTCACCCCTCCACTTT. Translated, it gives CASSFLRNSPLHF.

This clonotype was picked up many times. CDR3 bases: TGTGCCAGCAGCCCCCTCCCCCCGGGACAAATGAACACTGAAGCTTTCTTT. Protein sequence: CASSPLPPGQMNTEAFF. The rearrangement links TRBV7-2 to TRBJ1-1; tentatively, D is TRBD1 (6 bases). Germline V gene data show CDR1 as SGHTA and CDR2 as FQGNSA. The CDR3 spans 17 residues. The germline V and J ends were trimmed by 5 bases and 0 bases, with 19 bases remaining between them.

This clonotype has a count of ten or more. The chain employs TRBV7-2 and TRBJ2-3; the D call may be TRBD1 or TRBD2 (6 bases each). Germline CDR1 reads SGHTA; CDR2 reads FQGNSA. Trimming removed 5 bases from V and 2 bases from J, with 11 bases in between. This CDR3 is 14 amino acids long. CDR3 sequence reads: CASSPGDFTDTQYF. CDR3 nucleotide sequence: TGTGCCAGCAGCCCAGGGGACTTCACAGATACGCAGTATTTT.

The CDR3 bases are TGTGCCAGCAGTGAAGCGCCTGGACGGTGGACTGAAGCTTTCTTT. This gives the protein CASSEAPGRWTEAFF. The chain couples TRBV2 to TRBJ1-1; D not certain. The V gene's germline CDR1 is SNHLY and CDR2 FYNNEI. This CDR3 contains 15 residues. Trimming left V 0 bases short and J 5 bases short, with 13 bases between.

The genes are TRBV28 and TRBJ2-2; D perhaps matches TRBD1 (6 bases). The V gene's germline CDR1 is MDHEN and CDR2 SYDVKM. This CDR3 spans 14 amino acids. Trimming took 8 bases from V and 2 from J, leaving 12 bases between them. CDR3 protein: CASFSRGNTGELFF. Here the CDR3 DNA reads TGTGCCAGCTTTAGCAGGGGCAACACCGGGGAGCTGTTTTTT.

This clonotype was seen at least ten times. This rearrangement joins TRBV18 to TRBJ2-3; no clear D gene. Looked up from germline, CDR1 is KGHSH and CDR2 is LQKENI. Trimming pared 10 bases from V and 0 bases from J, leaving 11 bases between. This CDR3 comprises 13 residues. In DNA form, the CDR3 reads TGTGCCACCGGCGCAGACAGCACAGATACGCAGTATTTT. Protein product: CATGADSTDTQYF.

This clonotype was observed a handful of times. The chain uses TRBV5-1 and TRBJ2-7, with D hard to call. Germline V CDR1 and CDR2: SGHRS, YFSETQ. The CDR3 contains 13 residues. The V gene lost 0 bases and the J gene lost 2 bases, with 6 bases spanning the gap. The CDR3 protein is CASSLGITYEQYF. The CDR3, as DNA: TGCGCCAGCAGCTTGGGTATTACCTACGAGCAGTACTTC.

The V gene is TRBV7-6, the J gene TRBJ2-1, with 8 positions matching TRBD1. CDR1 is SGHVS and CDR2 is FNYEAQ in the germline V gene. With V trimmed by 0 bases and J by 2 bases, 9 bases remained unmatched. This CDR3 is built from 18 residues. The CDR3 spells CASSLAVNRGSTYNEQFF. DNA of the CDR3: TGTGCCAGCAGCTTAGCAGTTAACAGGGGGTCCACCTACAATGAGCAGTTCTTC.

Of note for this clonotype: The junction and the germline gene differ at one end; a read error may be behind it. This chain connects TRBV28 to TRBJ1-5, with TRBD1 identical over 7 bases. Germline loops: CDR1 MDHEN, CDR2 SYDVKM. This CDR3 is 15 amino acids long. CDR3 sequence reads: CASSFRQGVNQPRHF. CDR3 bases: TGTGCCAGCAGTTTTCGGCAGGGGGTCAATCAGCCCCGGCATTTT.

This clonotype has more than one count but fewer than ten. The J gene is TRBJ1-5, the V gene TRBV7-8; D unresolved. Germline V lookup: CDR1 SGHVS, CDR2 FQNEAQ. The V and J ends lost 5 bases and 3 bases respectively, with 14 bases between them. The CDR3 has 15 amino acids. The CDR3 sequence: CASSTSRQINQPQHF. CDR3 sequence (DNA): TGTGCCAGCAGCACTTCTCGCCAGATCAATCAGCCCCAGCATTTT.

This clonotype was observed a few times. J is TRBJ2-7 and V is TRBV7-9, with 7 bases lining up with TRBD2. Germline V CDR1 and CDR2: SEHNR, FQNEAQ (reference sequence). The CDR3 spans 15 residues. After removal of 4 bases from V and 3 bases from J, the junction contained 9 bases not matched to a gene. The CDR3 reads CASSSPRGVGYEQYF. CDR3 bases: TGTGCCAGCAGCTCCCCCCGGGGGGTGGGCTACGAGCAGTACTTC.